Listed below are T cell receptor beta chains from one sample, sequenced in a study of breast tumors, draining lymph nodes, adjacent tissues. TCRdb re-analysed the multiplex PCR reads in MiXCR, keeping a single row per CDR3 protein. The table has approximately 250,000 distinct CDR3 sequences, less than 35% seen once. Specimen: axillary lymph node tissue. These receptors came from a female donor with breast cancer. Some clones in this sample may be carry-over from other donors' samples. Each CDR3 is given with its conserved first and last residue. Fields, in order: J gene, clone size, V gene, CDR3 protein. Part of the rows lack a size; the others show once, few, many or a class for expanded clones.

>TRBJ2-7|-|TRBV6-5
CASSATSGRAGYNEQYF
>TRBJ2-7|many|TRBV20-1
CSARDEGGESYEQYF
>TRBJ2-7|many|TRBV4-1
CASSQRFAGPTYEQYF
>TRBJ1-5|many|TRBV4-3
CASSQEQGSQPQHF
>TRBJ1-2|few|TRBV6-2/TRBV6-3
CASRTQPGKDGYTF
>TRBJ1-4|few|TRBV30
CALGVGGMSSGEKLFF
>TRBJ2-2|many|TRBV6-5
CASSHSTSGSNTGELFF
>TRBJ2-6|-|TRBV7-9
CASSLAQLDRANVLTF
>TRBJ2-7|many|TRBV20-1
CSARDSGRYEQYF
>TRBJ2-5|-|TRBV7-2
CASSPGTSGRRRYQTQYF
>TRBJ1-2|many|TRBV7-8
CASSRVAGADYGYTF
>TRBJ1-4|many|TRBV7-9
CASSFSGTGHEKLFF
>TRBJ1-2|-|TRBV19
CASSMSDWQSTYRSGDYGYTF
>TRBJ2-6|many|TRBV30
CAWSVRGGGTGANVLTF
>TRBJ2-5|many|TRBV11-3
CASSLVSVETQYF
>TRBJ2-7|many|TRBV6-6
CASSFDPFEQYF
>TRBJ2-5|-|TRBV5-1
CASRWGGPNQETQYF
>TRBJ1-2|many|TRBV5-1
CASSLAGTGLNYGYTF
>TRBJ1-5|-|TRBV20-1
CSARLAGVETQHF
>TRBJ1-2|many|TRBV4-3
CASSQDKGGGYGYTF
>TRBJ1-6|many|TRBV3-1
CASSPTANNSPLHF
>TRBJ1-5|-|TRBV3-1
CASSRQGTGAGSNQPQHF
>TRBJ2-7|many|TRBV7-3
CASSLGGGVSEQYF
>TRBJ2-6|-|TRBV6-6
CASRHSPSGANVLTF
>TRBJ1-2|once|TRBV20-1
CSALRLGQDAAYTF
>TRBJ2-5|-|TRBV7-8
CASSSSRDRTSGTSGFQETQYF
>TRBJ2-6|few|TRBV6-5
CASSYSNPGANVLTF
>TRBJ2-1|many|TRBV18
CASSSLAGINEQFF
>TRBJ1-3|many|TRBV11-3
CASSLRSGPGNTIYF
>TRBJ2-1|many|TRBV10-2
CASSELGGGLNEQFF
>TRBJ2-7|many|TRBV5-1
CASSLHQYEQYF
>TRBJ1-5|-|TRBV2
CASMSRGTRQPQHF
>TRBJ2-2|-|TRBV6-1
CASSELESGELFF
>TRBJ2-7|many|TRBV7-2
CASSIGLAGGTYEQYF
>TRBJ1-4|-|TRBV7-9
CASSFGLGGEKLFF
>TRBJ2-7|many|TRBV7-6
CASSLSPRGEQYF
>TRBJ2-4|-|TRBV2
CASSQRTSGPKNIQYF
>TRBJ1-5|-|TRBV27
CASSFGGTAQPQHF
>TRBJ2-7|-|TRBV5-1
CASSAPGQGPHEQYF
>TRBJ2-1|many|TRBV15
CATSRDLGTSNDNEQFF
>TRBJ2-1|-|TRBV20-1
CSALDGAPGYNEQFF
>TRBJ2-6|-|TRBV11-3
CASSVTGFASGANVLTF
>TRBJ2-3|many|TRBV20-1
CSASRNSGRADTQYF
>TRBJ2-2|-|TRBV10-3
CATGQGAETGELFF
>TRBJ2-3|many|TRBV2
CASSRTGDALSDTQYF
>TRBJ2-1|many|TRBV20-1
CSARFSSGHPWQFF
>TRBJ1-2|many|TRBV7-9
CAALPSGQGAYGYPF
>TRBJ1-6|many|TRBV6-5
CASSYGARDSPLHF
>TRBJ1-5|many|TRBV10-3
CATRQDNQPQHF
>TRBJ1-4|few|TRBV6-1
CASSGQGASNEKLFF
>TRBJ2-3|many|TRBV7-9
CASSFSSPGDTQYF
>TRBJ2-3|-|TRBV7-9
CASSPWGQGVTDTQYF
>TRBJ2-1|-|TRBV24-1
CATSDLAGGKQFF
>TRBJ1-2|many|TRBV3-1
CASSQQGYYGYTF
>TRBJ2-1|-|TRBV7-2
CASSPLPGQREQFF
>TRBJ2-3|-|TRBV6-1
CASTRELGVGDTQYF
>TRBJ1-5|many|TRBV28
CASIDRPGQPQHF
>TRBJ2-5|many|TRBV7-2
CASSLGSIWETQYF
>TRBJ1-2|many|TRBV6-6
CASSYGTGGAAAYGYTF